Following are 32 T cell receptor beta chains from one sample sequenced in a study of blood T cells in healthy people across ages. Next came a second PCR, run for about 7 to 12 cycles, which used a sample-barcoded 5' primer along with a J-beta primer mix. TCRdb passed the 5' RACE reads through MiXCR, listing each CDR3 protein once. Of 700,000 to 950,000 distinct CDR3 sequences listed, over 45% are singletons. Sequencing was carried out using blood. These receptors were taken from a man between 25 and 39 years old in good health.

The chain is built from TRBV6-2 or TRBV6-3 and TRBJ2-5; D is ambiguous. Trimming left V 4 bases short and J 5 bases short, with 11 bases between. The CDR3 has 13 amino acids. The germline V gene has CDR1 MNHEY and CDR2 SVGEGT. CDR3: CASSFVLQETQYF. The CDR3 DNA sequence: TGTGCCAGCAGTTTTGTACTACAGGAGACCCAGTACTTC.

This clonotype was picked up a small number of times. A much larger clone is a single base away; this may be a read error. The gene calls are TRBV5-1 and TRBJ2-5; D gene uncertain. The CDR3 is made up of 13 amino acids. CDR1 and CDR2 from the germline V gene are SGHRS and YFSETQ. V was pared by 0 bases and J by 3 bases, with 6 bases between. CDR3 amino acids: CASSLERKETQYF. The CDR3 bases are TGCGCCAGCAGCTTGGAGAGGAAAGAGACCCAGTACTTC.

CDR3 residues: CASSVGGGVHNEQFF. As DNA, the CDR3 is TGTGCCAGCAGCGTAGGAGGGGGGGTCCACAATGAGCAGTTCTTC. The chain uses TRBV9 and TRBJ2-1, with D tentatively TRBD2 (7 bases). In germline, CDR1 is SGDLS, CDR2 YYNGEE. CDR3 length: 15 amino acids. Trimming removed 0 bases from V and 5 bases from J, with 12 bases in between.

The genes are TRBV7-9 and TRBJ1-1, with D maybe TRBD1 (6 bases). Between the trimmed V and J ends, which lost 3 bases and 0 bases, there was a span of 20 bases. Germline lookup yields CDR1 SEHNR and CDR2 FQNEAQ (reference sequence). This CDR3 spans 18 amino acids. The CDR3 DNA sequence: TGTGCCAGCAGCTTCGGCCACAGGGTAGGGATTATGAACACTGAAGCTTTCTTT. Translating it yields CASSFGHRVGIMNTEAFF.

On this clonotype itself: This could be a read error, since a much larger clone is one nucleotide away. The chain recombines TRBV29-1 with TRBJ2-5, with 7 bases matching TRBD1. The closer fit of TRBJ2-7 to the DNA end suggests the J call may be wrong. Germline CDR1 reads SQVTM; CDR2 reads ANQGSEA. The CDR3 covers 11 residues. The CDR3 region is CRGGRDYEQYF. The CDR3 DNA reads TGCAGAGGGGGCAGGGATTACGAGCAGTACTTC.

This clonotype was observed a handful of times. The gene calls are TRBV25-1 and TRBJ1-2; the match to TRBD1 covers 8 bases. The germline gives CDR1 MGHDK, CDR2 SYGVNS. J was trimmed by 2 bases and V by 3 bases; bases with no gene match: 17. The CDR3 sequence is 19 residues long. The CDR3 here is CASSDTTARSRTGNYGYTF. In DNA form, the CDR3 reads TGTGCCAGCAGTGACACAACAGCACGATCCCGGACAGGGAACTATGGCTACACCTTC.

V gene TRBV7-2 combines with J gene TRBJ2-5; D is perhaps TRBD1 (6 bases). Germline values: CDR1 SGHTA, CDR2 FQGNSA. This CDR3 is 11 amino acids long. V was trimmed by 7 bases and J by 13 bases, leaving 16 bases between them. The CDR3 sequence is CASKRTAITYF. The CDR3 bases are TGTGCCAGCAAGCGGACAGCCATCACGTACTTC. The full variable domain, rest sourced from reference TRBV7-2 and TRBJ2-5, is GAGVSQSPSNKVTEKGKDVELRCDPISGHTALYWYRQSLGQGLEFLIYFQGNSAPDKSGLPSDRFSAERTGGSVSTLTIQRTQQEDSAVYLCASKRTAITYFGPGTRLLVL.

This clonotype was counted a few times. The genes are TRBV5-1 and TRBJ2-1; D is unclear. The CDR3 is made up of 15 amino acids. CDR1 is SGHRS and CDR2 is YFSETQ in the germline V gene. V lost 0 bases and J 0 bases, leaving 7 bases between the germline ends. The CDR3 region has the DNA TGCGCCAGCAGCTTGGAACGGCCCTCCTACAATGAGCAGTTCTTC. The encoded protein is CASSLERPSYNEQFF. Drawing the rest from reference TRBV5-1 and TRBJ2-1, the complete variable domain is KAGVTQTPRYLIKTRGQQVTLSCSPISGHRSVSWYQQTPGQGLQFLFEYFSETQRNKGNFPGRFSGRQFSNSRSEMNVSTLELGDSALYLCASSLERPSYNEQFFGPGTRLTVL.

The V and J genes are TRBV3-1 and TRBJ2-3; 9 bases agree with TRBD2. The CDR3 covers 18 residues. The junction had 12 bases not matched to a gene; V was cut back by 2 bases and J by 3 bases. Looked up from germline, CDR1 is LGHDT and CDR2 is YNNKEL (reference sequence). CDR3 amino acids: CASSQIGGLAGHTDTQYF. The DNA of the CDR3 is TGTGCCAGCAGCCAAATCGGGGGTCTAGCGGGGCATACAGATACGCAGTATTTT.

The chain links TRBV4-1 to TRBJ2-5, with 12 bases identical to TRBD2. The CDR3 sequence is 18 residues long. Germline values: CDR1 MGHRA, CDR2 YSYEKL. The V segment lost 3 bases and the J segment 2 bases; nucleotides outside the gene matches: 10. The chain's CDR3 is CASSQATGTSGLQETQYF. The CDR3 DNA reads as TGCGCCAGCAGCCAGGCCACCGGGACTAGCGGGCTGCAAGAGACCCAGTACTTC.

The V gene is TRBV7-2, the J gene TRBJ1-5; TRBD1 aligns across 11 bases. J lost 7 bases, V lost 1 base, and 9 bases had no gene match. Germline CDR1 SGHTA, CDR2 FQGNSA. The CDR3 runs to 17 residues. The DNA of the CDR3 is TGTGCCAGCAGCTTAGGGGGGACAGGGGGAGCCGGACAGCCCCAGCATTTT. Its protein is CASSLGGTGGAGQPQHF.

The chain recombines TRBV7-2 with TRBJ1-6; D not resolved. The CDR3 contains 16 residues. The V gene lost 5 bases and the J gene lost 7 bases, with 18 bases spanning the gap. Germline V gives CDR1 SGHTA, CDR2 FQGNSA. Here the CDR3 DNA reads TGTGCCAGCAGCCCGAGGCACGCGGGCCGGAATTCACCCCTCCACTTT. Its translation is CASSPRHAGRNSPLHF.

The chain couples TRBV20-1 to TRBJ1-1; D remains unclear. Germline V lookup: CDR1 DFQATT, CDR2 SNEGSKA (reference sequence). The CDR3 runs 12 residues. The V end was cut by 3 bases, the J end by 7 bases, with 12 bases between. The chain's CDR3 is CSARPLGDEAFF. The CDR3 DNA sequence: TGCAGTGCTAGGCCCTTAGGCGATGAAGCTTTCTTT.

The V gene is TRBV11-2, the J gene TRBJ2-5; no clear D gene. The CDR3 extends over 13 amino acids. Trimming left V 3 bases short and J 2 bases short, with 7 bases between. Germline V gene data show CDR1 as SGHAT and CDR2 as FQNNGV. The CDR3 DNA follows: TGTGCCAGCAGCTTTATCGATCAAGAGACCCAGTACTTC. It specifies CASSFIDQETQYF.

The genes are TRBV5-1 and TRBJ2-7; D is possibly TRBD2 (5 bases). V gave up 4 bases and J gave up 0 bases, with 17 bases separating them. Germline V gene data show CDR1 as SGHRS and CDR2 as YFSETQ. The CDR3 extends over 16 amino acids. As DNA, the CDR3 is TGCGCCAGCAGCCGAGGACGGGAACCCAGCTCCTACGAGCAGTACTTC. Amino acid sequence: CASSRGREPSSYEQYF.

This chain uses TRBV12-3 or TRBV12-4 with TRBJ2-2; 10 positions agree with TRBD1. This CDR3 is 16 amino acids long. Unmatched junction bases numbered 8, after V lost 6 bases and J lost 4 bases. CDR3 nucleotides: TGTGCCAGCAGGAGAACCGGGACAGGGGCCACCGGGGAGCTGTTTTTT. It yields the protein CASRRTGTGATGELFF.

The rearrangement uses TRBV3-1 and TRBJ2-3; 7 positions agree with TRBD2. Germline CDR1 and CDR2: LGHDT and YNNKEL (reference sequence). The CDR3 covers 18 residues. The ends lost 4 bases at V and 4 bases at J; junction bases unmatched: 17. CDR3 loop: CASSPLWGSTRGADTQYF. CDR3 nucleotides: TGTGCCAGCAGCCCCCTTTGGGGGAGCACCCGGGGGGCAGATACGCAGTATTTT.

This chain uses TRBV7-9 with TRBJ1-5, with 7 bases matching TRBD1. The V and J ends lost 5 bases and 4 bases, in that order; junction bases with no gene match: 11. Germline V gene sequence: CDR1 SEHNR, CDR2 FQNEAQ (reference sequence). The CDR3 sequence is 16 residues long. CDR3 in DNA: TGTGCCAGCAGCCTCGGCGCTACCAGGGGGAATCAGCCCCAGCATTTT. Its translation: CASSLGATRGNQPQHF. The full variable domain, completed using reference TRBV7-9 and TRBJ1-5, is DTGVSQNPRHKITKRGQNVTFRCDPISEHNRLYWYRQTLGQGPEFLTYFQNEAQLEKSRLLSDRFSAERPKGSFSTLEIQRTEQGDSAMYLCASSLGATRGNQPQHFGDGTRLSIL.

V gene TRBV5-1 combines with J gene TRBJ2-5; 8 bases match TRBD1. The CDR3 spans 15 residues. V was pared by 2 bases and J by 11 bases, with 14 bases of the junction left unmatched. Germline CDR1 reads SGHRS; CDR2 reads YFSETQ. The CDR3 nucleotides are TGCGCCAGCAGCTTAGCCGGGGACAGGCCCTACGTGCAGTACTTC. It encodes CASSLAGDRPYVQYF.

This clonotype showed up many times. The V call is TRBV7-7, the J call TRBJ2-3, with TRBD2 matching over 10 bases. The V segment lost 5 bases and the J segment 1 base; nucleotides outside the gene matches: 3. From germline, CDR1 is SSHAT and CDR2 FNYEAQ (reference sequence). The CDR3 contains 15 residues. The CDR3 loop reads CASSPGTSGTDTQYF. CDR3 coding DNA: TGTGCCAGCAGCCCCGGGACTAGCGGCACAGATACGCAGTATTTT.

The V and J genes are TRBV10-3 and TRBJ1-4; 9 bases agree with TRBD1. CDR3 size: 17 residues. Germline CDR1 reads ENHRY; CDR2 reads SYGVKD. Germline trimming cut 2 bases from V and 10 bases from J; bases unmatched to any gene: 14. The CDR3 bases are TGTGCCATCAGTGAGCCGAATACGGGACAGGGTTTCGGAAAACTGTTTTTT. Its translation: CAISEPNTGQGFGKLFF.

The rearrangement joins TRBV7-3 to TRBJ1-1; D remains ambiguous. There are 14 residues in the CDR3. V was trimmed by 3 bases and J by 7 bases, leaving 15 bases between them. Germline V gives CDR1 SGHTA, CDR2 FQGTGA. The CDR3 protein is CASSLSPRADEAFF. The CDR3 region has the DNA TGTGCCAGCAGCTTGTCCCCCCGGGCAGATGAAGCTTTCTTT.

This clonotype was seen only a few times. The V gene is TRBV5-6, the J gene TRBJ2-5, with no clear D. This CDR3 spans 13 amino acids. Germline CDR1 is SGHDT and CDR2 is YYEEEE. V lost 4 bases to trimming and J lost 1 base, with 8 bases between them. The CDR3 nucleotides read TGTGCCAGCAGCCCCGCCCCCCAAGAGACCCAGTACTTC. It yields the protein CASSPAPQETQYF.

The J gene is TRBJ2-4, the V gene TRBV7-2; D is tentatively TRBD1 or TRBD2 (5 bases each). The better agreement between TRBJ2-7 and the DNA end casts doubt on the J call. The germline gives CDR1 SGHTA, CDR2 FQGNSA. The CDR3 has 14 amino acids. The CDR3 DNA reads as TGTGCCAGCAGCCTGGGACCTACGCGGGACGAGCAGTACTTC. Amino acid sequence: CASSLGPTRDEQYF.

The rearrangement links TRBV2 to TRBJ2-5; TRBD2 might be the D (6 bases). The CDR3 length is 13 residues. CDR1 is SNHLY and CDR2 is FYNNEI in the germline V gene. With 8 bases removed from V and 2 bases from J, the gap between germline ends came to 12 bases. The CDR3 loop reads CASGWGLQETQYF. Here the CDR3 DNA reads TGTGCCAGCGGTTGGGGACTTCAAGAGACCCAGTACTTC.

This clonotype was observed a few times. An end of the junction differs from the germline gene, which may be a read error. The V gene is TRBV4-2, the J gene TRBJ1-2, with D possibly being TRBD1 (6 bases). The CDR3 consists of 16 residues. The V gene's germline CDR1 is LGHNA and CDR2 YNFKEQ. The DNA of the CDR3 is TGTGCCAGCAGCAAAGACGGGCAGGGGACGGACTATGGCTACACCTTC. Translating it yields CASSKDGQGTDYGYTF.

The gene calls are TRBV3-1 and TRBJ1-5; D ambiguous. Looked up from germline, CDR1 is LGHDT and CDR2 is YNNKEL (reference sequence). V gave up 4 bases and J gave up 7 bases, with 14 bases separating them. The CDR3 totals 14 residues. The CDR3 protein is CASSPSPTGQPQHF. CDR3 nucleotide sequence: TGTGCCAGCAGCCCAAGTCCTACGGGGCAGCCCCAGCATTTT.

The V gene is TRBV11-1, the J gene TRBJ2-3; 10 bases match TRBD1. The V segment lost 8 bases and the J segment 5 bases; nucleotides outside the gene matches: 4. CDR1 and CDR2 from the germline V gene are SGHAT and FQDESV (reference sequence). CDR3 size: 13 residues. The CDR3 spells CASDGTGVDTQYF. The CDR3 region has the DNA TGTGCCAGCGACGGGACAGGGGTAGATACGCAGTATTTT.

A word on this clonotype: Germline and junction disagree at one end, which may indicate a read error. In nucleotides, the CDR3 is TGTGCCAGCAGCTTACCCGGGACTAGCGGGGGTGTGAGCAATGATCAGTTCTTC. Translated, it gives CASSLPGTSGGVSNDQFF. V gene TRBV7-6 combines with J gene TRBJ2-1, with 14 positions matching TRBD2. CDR3 size: 18 residues. Germline V gene sequence: CDR1 SGHVS, CDR2 FNYEAQ.

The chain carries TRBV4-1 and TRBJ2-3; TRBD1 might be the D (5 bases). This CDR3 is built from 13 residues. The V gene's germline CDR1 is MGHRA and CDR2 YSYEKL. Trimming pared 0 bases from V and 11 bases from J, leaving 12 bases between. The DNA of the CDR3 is TGCGCCAGCAGCCAAGACCGACAGCCCAAGCAGTATTTT. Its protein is CASSQDRQPKQYF.

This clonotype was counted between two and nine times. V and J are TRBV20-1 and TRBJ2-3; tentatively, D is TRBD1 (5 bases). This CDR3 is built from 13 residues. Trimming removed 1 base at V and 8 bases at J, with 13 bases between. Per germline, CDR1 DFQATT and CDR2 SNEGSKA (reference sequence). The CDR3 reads CSARAGIRVTQYF. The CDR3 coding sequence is TGCAGTGCTAGAGCAGGGATTCGAGTTACGCAGTATTTT.

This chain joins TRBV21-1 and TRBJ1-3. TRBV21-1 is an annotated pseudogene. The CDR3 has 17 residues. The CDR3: CASSKVQTDVSGNTIYF. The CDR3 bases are TGTGCCAGCAGCAAAGTTCAGACCGACGTCTCTGGAAACACCATATATTTT.